Presented here are 17 T cell receptor beta chains from one specimen sequenced in a study of T cell repertoires in cytomegalovirus infection. TCRdb called the reads again in MiXCR, with one record for every CDR3 protein. There are hundreds of thousands of distinct CDR3 sequences in the sample; 33% occur only once, and about 17% lies in the top ten. These receptors are not linked to any known antigen. The sample was cultured PBMCs, taken from culture after CMV antigen stimulation. Source of these receptors: a human donor in good health (CMV status not recorded). Some clones in this sample may be carry-over from other donors' samples.

This clonotype was counted only a few times. This chain joins TRBV24-1 and TRBJ1-6; D uncertain. Trimming removed 3 bases at V and 4 bases at J, with 9 bases between. The CDR3 spans 15 residues. Germline V gene lookup returns CDR1 KGHDR and CDR2 SFDVKD. This CDR3 reads CATSDGKTYNSPLHF. CDR3 nucleotides: TGTGCCACCAGTGATGGGAAAACGTATAATTCACCCCTCCACTTT.

This clonotype was counted a few times. The V gene is TRBV28, the J gene TRBJ1-2, with TRBD1 matching 7 bases. Germline CDR1 MDHEN, CDR2 SYDVKM. The CDR3 sequence is 13 residues long. V trimming: 6 bases; J trimming: 3 bases; junction bases outside the gene matches: 4. The CDR3 DNA reads TGTGCCAGCAGCCAGGGGGTTGACTATGGCTACACCTTC. This sequence encodes CASSQGVDYGYTF.

The chain couples TRBV6-2 or TRBV6-3 to TRBJ2-2; possible D gene TRBD2, 6 bases. Trimming cost V 5 bases and J 4 bases, with 14 bases left between them. This CDR3 is 15 amino acids long. CDR1 and CDR2 (germline): MNHEY, SVGEGT. The chain's CDR3 is CASSPGLRLTGELFF. The CDR3 bases are TGTGCCAGCAGTCCCGGACTAAGGCTCACCGGGGAGCTGTTTTTT.

The genes are TRBV29-1 and TRBJ1-1; no firm D call. The CDR3 runs to 13 residues. Deletions cut 4 bases from V and 0 bases from J, with 9 bases between. Germline CDR1 SQVTM, CDR2 ANQGSEA. The CDR3 DNA is TGCAGCGTTGGAGGCAGAATGAACACTGAAGCTTTCTTT. Amino acid sequence: CSVGGRMNTEAFF.

The rearrangement joins TRBV7-2 to TRBJ1-6; TRBD1 matches at 10 bases. After removal of 2 bases from V and 7 bases from J, the junction contained 8 bases not matched to a gene. Germline CDR1 SGHTA, CDR2 FQGNSA. CDR3 length: 17 residues. CDR3 sequence: CASSLRGQGINNSPLHF. The CDR3 DNA sequence: TGTGCCAGCAGCTTAAGGGGACAGGGGATCAACAATTCACCCCTCCACTTT.

This clonotype has more than one count but fewer than ten. The rearrangement joins TRBV7-9 to TRBJ1-4, with D perhaps TRBD1 (5 bases). Germline assignment: CDR1 SEHNR and CDR2 FQNEAQ (reference sequence). Trimming removed 4 bases from V and 3 bases from J, with 9 bases in between. The CDR3 totals 14 residues. The CDR3 DNA sequence: TGTGCCAGCAGCTCCCAGGGACCTAATGAAAAACTGTTTTTT. It translates to CASSSQGPNEKLFF.

V is TRBV7-3 and J is TRBJ2-3; TRBD2 aligns across 14 bases. Germline trimming cut 1 base from V and 6 bases from J; bases unmatched to any gene: 18. Germline values: CDR1 SGHTA, CDR2 FQGTGA. The CDR3 is 21 amino acids. CDR3 amino acids: CASSLRGRTSGRPNAADTQYF. For the CDR3, the DNA is TGTGCCAGCAGCTTAAGGGGACGGACTAGCGGGAGGCCGAATGCAGCCGATACGCAGTATTTT.

The chain carries TRBV12-3 or TRBV12-4 and TRBJ1-5; D is possibly TRBD1 (5 bases). The CDR3 runs 15 residues. The germline V and J ends were trimmed by 6 bases and 1 base, with 13 bases remaining between them. As DNA, the CDR3 is TGTGCCAGCAGGGGACCTACAGGCAGCAATCAGCCCCAGCATTTT. The encoded protein is CASRGPTGSNQPQHF.

For this clonotype: One junction end disagrees with the germline gene, perhaps due to a read error. This sequence joins TRBV7-9 and TRBJ1-1; possible D gene TRBD1, 5 bases. The CDR3 loop spans 13 amino acids. Germline V gene lookup returns CDR1 SEHNR and CDR2 FQNEAQ (reference sequence). CDR3 DNA sequence: TGTGCCAGCAGGCCCAGACAGTACCCTTTATCTCTCTTT. This gives the protein CASRPRQYPLSLF.

This chain links TRBV12-3 or TRBV12-4 with TRBJ1-2; TRBD1 is a possible D gene (5 bases). The CDR3 sequence is 12 residues long. Trimming pared 5 bases from V and 8 bases from J, leaving 12 bases between. This CDR3 is CASSLPYRGYTF. The CDR3 DNA reads TGTGCCAGCAGTCTACCTTACAGGGGCTACACCTTC.

For the CDR3, the DNA is TGCAGTGCCTTTGAGGACAGGGTGGGACAAGAGACCCAGTACTTC. It translates to CSAFEDRVGQETQYF. V is TRBV20-1 and J is TRBJ2-5; 8 bases match TRBD1. Germline CDR1 DFQATT, CDR2 SNEGSKA (reference sequence). The CDR3 is made up of 15 amino acids. V was clipped by 6 bases and J by 2 bases; unmatched bases: 11.

The chain is built from TRBV7-2 and TRBJ2-3; 9 nucleotides line up with TRBD2. This CDR3 comprises 13 residues. The trim removed 5 bases at V and 6 bases at J, leaving 3 bases unmatched. Germline CDR1 SGHTA, CDR2 FQGNSA. CDR3 sequence (DNA): TGTGCCAGCAGCCGACTAGCGGCCGATACGCAGTATTTT. It specifies CASSRLAADTQYF.

Comment on this clonotype: One end of the junction does not line up with germline, which may come from a read error. This chain joins TRBV7-2 and TRBJ2-5, with unresolved D. The germline CDR1 and CDR2 sequences are SGHTA and FQGNSA. This CDR3 contains 13 residues. The chain's CDR3 is CASSLNGPEIQYF. CDR3 bases: TGTGCCAGCAGCTTAAATGGGCCGGAGATCCAGTACTTC.

CDR3 in DNA: TGTGCCAGCAGCTTACGACAGGGGGTTAACACCGGGGAGCTGTTTTTT. It is translated as CASSLRQGVNTGELFF. This sequence joins TRBV7-6 and TRBJ2-2, with 9 nucleotides matching TRBD1. V dropped 2 bases and J dropped 2; count of bases not matched to a gene: 3. The CDR3 sequence is 16 residues long. The V gene's germline CDR1 is SGHVS and CDR2 FNYEAQ.

This clonotype was counted between two and nine times. The rearrangement uses TRBV7-2 and TRBJ2-7; 10 nucleotides match TRBD2. Germline trimming cut 1 base from V and 5 bases from J; bases unmatched to any gene: 8. Germline CDR1 reads SGHTA; CDR2 reads FQGNSA. This CDR3 is built from 16 residues. CDR3 nucleotide sequence: TGTGCCAGCAGCTTAGGGTTCCTAGCGGGAGTGGACGAGCAGTACTTC. Protein product: CASSLGFLAGVDEQYF.

This clonotype occurred many times. This rearrangement joins TRBV7-2 to TRBJ1-3; D ambiguous. Germline V gene sequence: CDR1 SGHTA, CDR2 FQGNSA. This CDR3 has 15 residues. Trimming left V 5 bases short and J 0 bases short, with 11 bases between. The CDR3 sequence: CASSKRLGSGNTIYF. CDR3 DNA: TGTGCCAGCAGCAAGAGGCTGGGCTCTGGAAACACCATATATTTT. Variable domain in full (rest from reference TRBV7-2 and TRBJ1-3): GAGVSQSPSNKVTEKGKDVELRCDPISGHTALYWYRQSLGQGLEFLIYFQGNSAPDKSGLPSDRFSAERTGGSVSTLTIQRTQQEDSAVYLCASSKRLGSGNTIYFGEGSWLTVV.

This clonotype was detected a few times. The chain combines TRBV4-2 with TRBJ2-7; D unclear. The V gene's germline CDR1 is LGHNA and CDR2 YNFKEQ. V was pared by 0 bases and J by 3 bases, with 9 bases between. This CDR3 has 14 residues. CDR3 sequence (DNA): TGTGCCAGCAGCCAAGAACTCTCCTTCTACGAGCAGTACTTC. Translation: CASSQELSFYEQYF.